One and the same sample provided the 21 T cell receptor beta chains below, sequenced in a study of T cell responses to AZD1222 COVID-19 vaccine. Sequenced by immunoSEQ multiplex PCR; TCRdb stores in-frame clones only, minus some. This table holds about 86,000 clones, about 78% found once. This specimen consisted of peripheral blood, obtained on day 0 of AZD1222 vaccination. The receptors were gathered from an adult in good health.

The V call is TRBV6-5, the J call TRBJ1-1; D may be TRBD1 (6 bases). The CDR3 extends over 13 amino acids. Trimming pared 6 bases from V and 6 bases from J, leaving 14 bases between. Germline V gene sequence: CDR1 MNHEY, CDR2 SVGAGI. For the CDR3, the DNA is TGTGCCAGCAGCTTTTTACAGGGTCCTGAAGCTTTCTTT. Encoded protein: CASSFLQGPEAFF.

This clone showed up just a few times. The CDR3 region is CASSEAGTGGREQYF. CDR3 coding DNA: TGTGCCAGCAGTGAAGCAGGGACGGGGGGTAGAGAGCAGTACTTC. The V gene is TRBV2, the J gene TRBJ2-7; 7 nucleotides align to TRBD2. Per the germline V gene, CDR1 is SNHLY and CDR2 is FYNNEI. The CDR3 has 15 amino acids. V was pared by 0 bases and J by 7 bases, with 9 bases of the junction left unmatched.

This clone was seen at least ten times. The CDR3 nucleotides read TGTGCCAGCTCACCAGCTAGCAATCAGCCCCAGCATTTT. Translated: CASSPASNQPQHF. The J gene is TRBJ1-5, the V gene TRBV18; D not resolved. This CDR3 is 13 amino acids long. Germline V gives CDR1 KGHSH, CDR2 LQKENI. V was shortened by 2 bases and J by 0 bases, with 2 bases between the two germline ends.

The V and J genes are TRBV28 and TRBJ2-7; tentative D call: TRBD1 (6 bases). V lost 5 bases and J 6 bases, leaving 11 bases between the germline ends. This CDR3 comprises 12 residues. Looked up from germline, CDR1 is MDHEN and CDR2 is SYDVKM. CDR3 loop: CASSQQGGEQYF. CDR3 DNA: TGTGCCAGCAGTCAACAGGGCGGCGAGCAGTACTTC. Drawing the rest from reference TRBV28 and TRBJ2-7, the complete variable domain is DVKVTQSSRYLVKRTGEKVFLECVQDMDHENMFWYRQDPGLGLRLIYFSYDVKMKEKGDIPEGYSVSREKKERFSLILESASTNQTSMYLCASSQQGGEQYFGPGTRLTVT.

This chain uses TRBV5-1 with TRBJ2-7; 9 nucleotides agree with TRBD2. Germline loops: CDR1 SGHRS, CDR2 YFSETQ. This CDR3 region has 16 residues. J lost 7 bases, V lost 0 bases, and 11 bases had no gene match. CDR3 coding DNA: TGCGCCAGCAGCTTGGATAGCGGGAGCTCCAAGTGGGAGCAGTACTTC. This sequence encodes CASSLDSGSSKWEQYF.

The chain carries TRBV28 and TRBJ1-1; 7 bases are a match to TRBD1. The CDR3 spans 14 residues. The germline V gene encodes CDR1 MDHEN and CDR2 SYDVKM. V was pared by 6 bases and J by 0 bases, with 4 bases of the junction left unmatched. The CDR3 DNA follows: TGTGCCAGCAGGAAGGGGGCGGTGAACACTGAAGCTTTCTTT. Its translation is CASRKGAVNTEAFF.

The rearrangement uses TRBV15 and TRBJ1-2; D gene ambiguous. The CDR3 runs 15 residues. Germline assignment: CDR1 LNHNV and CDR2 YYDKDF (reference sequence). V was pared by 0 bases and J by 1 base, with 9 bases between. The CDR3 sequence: CATSRDLLDNYGYTF. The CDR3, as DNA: TGTGCCACCAGCAGAGATCTATTAGATAACTATGGCTACACCTTC.

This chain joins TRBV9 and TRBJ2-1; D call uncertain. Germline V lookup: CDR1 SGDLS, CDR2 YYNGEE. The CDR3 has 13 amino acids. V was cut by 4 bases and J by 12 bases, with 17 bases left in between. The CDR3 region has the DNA TGTGCCAGCAGCCCCGCCCGGTCCTTGGGGCAGTTCTTC. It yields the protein CASSPARSLGQFF.

The CDR3 DNA sequence: TGTGCCTGGAGTGTAAACTTGGCAGGGACCTACACCTTC. This gives the protein CAWSVNLAGTYTF. The V call is TRBV30, the J call TRBJ1-2; D perhaps matches TRBD1 (5 bases). The CDR3 has 13 amino acids. Germline CDR1 and CDR2: GTSNPN and SVGIG (reference sequence). V lost 0 bases to trimming and J lost 10 bases, with 15 bases between them. The whole variable domain, filled in from reference TRBV30 and TRBJ1-2, reads SQTIHQWPATLVQPVGSPLSLECTVEGTSNPNLYWYRQAAGRGLQLLFYSVGIGQISSEVPQNLSASRPQDRQFILSSKKLLLSDSGFYLCAWSVNLAGTYTFGSGTRLTVV.

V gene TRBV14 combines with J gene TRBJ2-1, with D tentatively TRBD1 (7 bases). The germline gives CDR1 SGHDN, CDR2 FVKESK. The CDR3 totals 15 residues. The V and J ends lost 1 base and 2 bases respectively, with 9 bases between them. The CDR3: CASSQGRGPYNEQFF. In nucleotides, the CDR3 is TGTGCCAGCAGCCAAGGGAGGGGGCCCTACAATGAGCAGTTCTTC.

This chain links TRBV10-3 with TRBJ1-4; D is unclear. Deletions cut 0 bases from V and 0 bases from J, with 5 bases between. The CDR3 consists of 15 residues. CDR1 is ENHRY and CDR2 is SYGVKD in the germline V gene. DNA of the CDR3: TGTGCCATCAGTGAGTCGAGTGCAACTAATGAAAAACTGTTTTTT. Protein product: CAISESSATNEKLFF.

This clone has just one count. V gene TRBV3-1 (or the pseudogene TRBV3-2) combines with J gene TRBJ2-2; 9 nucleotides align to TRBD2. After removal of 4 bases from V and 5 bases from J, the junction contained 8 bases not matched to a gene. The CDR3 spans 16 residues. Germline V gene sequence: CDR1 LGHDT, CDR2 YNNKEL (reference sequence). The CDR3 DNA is TGTGCCAGCAGCCCCTCTTCAGCGGGAGGAACCGGGGAGCTGTTTTTT. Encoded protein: CASSPSSAGGTGELFF.

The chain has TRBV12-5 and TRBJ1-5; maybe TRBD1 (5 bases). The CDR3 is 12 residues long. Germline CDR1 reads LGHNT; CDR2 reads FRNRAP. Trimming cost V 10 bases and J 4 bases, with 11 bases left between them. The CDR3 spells CATAGGNQPQHF. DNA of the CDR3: TGTGCTACCGCTGGGGGTAATCAGCCCCAGCATTTT.

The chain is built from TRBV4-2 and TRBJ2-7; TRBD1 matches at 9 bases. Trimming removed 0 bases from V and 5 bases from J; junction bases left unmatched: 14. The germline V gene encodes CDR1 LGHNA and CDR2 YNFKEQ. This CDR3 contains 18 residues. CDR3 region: CASSQDPTGGAKRDEQYF. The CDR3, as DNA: TGTGCCAGCAGCCAAGATCCTACAGGGGGCGCTAAACGGGACGAGCAGTACTTC.

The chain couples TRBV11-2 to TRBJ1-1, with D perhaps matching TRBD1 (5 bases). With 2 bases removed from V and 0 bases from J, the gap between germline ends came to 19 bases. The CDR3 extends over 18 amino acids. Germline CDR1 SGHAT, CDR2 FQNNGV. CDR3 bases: TGTGCCAGCAGCTTAAGAGGTACTGACAGAATAATGAACACTGAAGCTTTCTTT. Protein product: CASSLRGTDRIMNTEAFF.

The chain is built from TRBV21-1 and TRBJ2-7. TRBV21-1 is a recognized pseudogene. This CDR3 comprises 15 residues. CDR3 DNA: TGTGCCAGCAGCAAAGGGCAGCCTCGTTGGGACGAGCAGTACTTC. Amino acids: CASSKGQPRWDEQYF.

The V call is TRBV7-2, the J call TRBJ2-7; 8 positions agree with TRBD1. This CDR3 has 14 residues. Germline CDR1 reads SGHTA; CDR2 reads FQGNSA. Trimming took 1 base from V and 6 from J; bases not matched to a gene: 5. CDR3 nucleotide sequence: TGTGCCAGCAGCTTAGGCTCCAGGGGGCGCGAGCAGTACTTC. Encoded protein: CASSLGSRGREQYF.

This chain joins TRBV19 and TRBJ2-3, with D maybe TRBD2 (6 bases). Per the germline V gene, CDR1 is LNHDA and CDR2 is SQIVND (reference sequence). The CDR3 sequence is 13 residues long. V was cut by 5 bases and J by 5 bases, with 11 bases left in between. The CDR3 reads CASSRGRGDTQYF. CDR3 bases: TGTGCCAGTAGTCGGGGGAGAGGAGATACGCAGTATTTT.

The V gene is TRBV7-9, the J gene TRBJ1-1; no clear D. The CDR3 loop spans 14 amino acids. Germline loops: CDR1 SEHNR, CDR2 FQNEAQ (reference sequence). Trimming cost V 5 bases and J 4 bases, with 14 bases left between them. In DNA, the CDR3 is TGTGCCAGCAGCCAGCAGCAGGAGGGCACTGAAGCTTTCTTT. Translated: CASSQQQEGTEAFF.

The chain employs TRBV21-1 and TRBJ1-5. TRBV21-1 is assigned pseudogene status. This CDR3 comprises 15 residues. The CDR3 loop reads CASSKGPDSNQPQHF. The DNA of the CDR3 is TGTGCCAGCAGCAAAGGTCCGGATAGCAATCAGCCCCAGCATTTT.

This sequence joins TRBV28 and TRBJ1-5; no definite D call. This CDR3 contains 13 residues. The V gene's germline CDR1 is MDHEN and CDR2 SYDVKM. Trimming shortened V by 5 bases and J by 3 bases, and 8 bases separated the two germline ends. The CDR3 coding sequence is TGTGCCAGCAGTACACGGATCAATCAGCCCCAGCATTTT. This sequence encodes CASSTRINQPQHF.